This T cell receptor (beta chain) emerged from a study of Ad26.COV2.S vaccination and SARS-CoV-2 variants. The germline V and J ends were trimmed by 1 base and 0 bases, with 8 bases remaining between them. Germline V CDR1 and CDR2: SGHNT, YYREEE (reference sequence). The CDR3 is 15 amino acids. About this clone: Its antigen is still unknown.

Libraries were prepared by immunoSEQ multiplex PCR; TCRdb keeps only in-frame clonotypes and omits some of them. The sample shows approximately 400,000 clones, roughly nine tenths of them seen only once. Broader study findings: It was found that vaccine and placebo recipients had similar non-spike TCR breadth.

Here the sequenced sample was peripheral blood, taken after recovery from COVID-19. The receptor's source is a human donor who had recovered from COVID-19. The V gene is TRBV5-4, the J gene TRBJ1-3; D gene uncertain. CDR3 protein: CASSLLGSSGNTIYF. The CDR3 DNA reads as TGTGCCAGCAGCTTGTTGGGCAGCTCTGGAAACACCATATATTTT.